This T cell receptor beta chain was identified during a study of blood T cell repertoires in COVID-19. Study background: From the United States, Italy and Spain came samples of acute and convalescent COVID-19. Nucleic acid was either cDNA or gDNA, and it came from T cells, B-cell-depleted T cells, or PBMCs.

CDR1 is LNHDA and CDR2 is SQIVND in the germline V gene (reference sequence). J was trimmed by 7 bases and V by 1 base; bases with no gene match: 12. CDR3 length: 16 residues. Original analysis: Estimation of nucleated cell counts relied on the amplification of reference gene primers. The data were produced by immunoSEQ multiplex PCR, yet TCRdb's version contains in-frame clones alone and is incomplete. That table furnishes V, J and clone size, whereas the DNA furnished D and trimming. The sample holds about 210,000 clones; about 90% are singletons and the top ten take 1.2%. This clonotype was obtained from a man aged 30 to 45 with acute or convalescent COVID-19. The J gene is TRBJ1-2, the V gene TRBV19, with 7 nucleotides matching TRBD1. Material: peripheral blood. In nucleotides, the CDR3 is TGTGCCAGTAGTATAGGCCCGACAGGGCAGTCGCGTGGCTACACCTTC. Amino acids: CASSIGPTGQSRGYTF.